This T cell receptor beta chain was captured in a study of Ad26.COV2.S vaccination and SARS-CoV-2 variants. V lost 4 bases and J lost 4; bases outside the gene matches: 5. The CDR3 has 14 residues. Germline assignment: CDR1 SGHTA and CDR2 FQGNSA. Documented treatment: roughly 18 received Ad26.COV2.S at low or high dose, single or two shots; 5 received placebo; per-sample allocation not given. The study sampled participants on day 63 after the first vaccine or placebo injection. Assay: immunoSEQ multiplex PCR; the TCRdb copy retains only in-frame clones and omits some. The sample consists of about 680,000 clones, around 92% of them appearing once.

Sequencing used peripheral blood, obtained in a trial of Ad26.COV2.S vaccine versus placebo. This TCR derives from a person between 18 and 65 years old who received the Ad26.COV2.S COVID-19 vaccine or a placebo. This chain joins TRBV7-2 and TRBJ2-7; TRBD1 aligns across 9 bases. CDR3 DNA sequence: TGTGCCAGCAGCTCCGGGACAGGGAGGTACGAGCAGTACTTC. Residues: CASSSGTGRYEQYF. Combining the CDR3 with reference TRBV7-2 and TRBJ2-7 gives the whole variable domain GAGVSQSPSNKVTEKGKDVELRCDPISGHTALYWYRQSLGQGLEFLIYFQGNSAPDKSGLPSDRFSAERTGGSVSTLTIQRTQQEDSAVYLCASSSGTGRYEQYFGPGTRLTVT.